This T cell receptor beta chain was retrieved from a study of T cells in lung cancer brain metastases. Study-wide background: Most patients, about 90% of the 20, got no therapy between primary and metastasis resection.

CDR1 and CDR2 (germline): MGHRA, YSYEKL. This CDR3 contains 15 residues. J was trimmed by 5 bases and V by 4 bases; bases with no gene match: 7. Between roughly 2 and 4.92 ug genomic DNA went in, equal for pairs. The table came from immunoSEQ multiplex PCR; TCRdb's copy has only in-frame clones and leaves some out. The sample consists of some 3,000 clones, roughly 88% of them appearing once. The sequence came from a woman aged 50 to 65 with non-small cell lung cancer. V gene TRBV4-1 combines with J gene TRBJ2-1; the match to TRBD2 covers 8 bases. Sequencing was done on a sample of tumor tissue from the primary lung tumor. The CDR3 spells CASSPPGTRDNEQFF. DNA of the CDR3: TGCGCCAGCAGCCCCCCCGGGACTAGAGACAATGAGCAGTTCTTC.